These 2 T cell receptor beta chains originate from one sample sequenced in a study of blood T cell repertoires in COVID-19 (dated by TCRdb to 2020 to 2022). Library prep was done by the immunoSEQ multiplex PCR assay. This is the immuneACCESS table as TCRdb keeps it, with only in-frame sequences that have V and J called. A part of the clones is gone; compared with another copy, unresolved V genes explain less than half, and the rest is unexplained. This sample holds approximately 140,000 clones; 84% were observed only once. The biggest ten clones account for 5.5% to 7.5% of the sample. Sequenced: PBMCs or T cells enriched from blood (not recorded which). Receptors were obtained from a woman in her forties or fifties who had been exposed to COVID-19.

This rearrangement joins TRBV27 to TRBJ1-2; TRBD1 matches 8 bases. Germline V gives CDR1 MNHEY, CDR2 SMNVEV (reference sequence). CDR3 length: 12 amino acids. After removal of 6 bases from V and 8 bases from J, the junction contained 5 bases not matched to a gene. The CDR3 sequence is CASRTGAEGYTF. The DNA of the CDR3 is TGTGCCAGCAGGACAGGGGCGGAAGGCTACACCTTC.

The chain recombines TRBV20-1 with TRBJ2-1; 9 bases are a match to TRBD1. Germline CDR1 DFQATT, CDR2 SNEGSKA (reference sequence). The J segment lost 3 bases and the V segment lost 3 bases, leaving 6 bases of the junction unmatched. This CDR3 is built from 15 residues. Written as DNA, the CDR3 is TGCAGTGCTAGTCATGGGACAGGGATCTACAATGAGCAGTTCTTC. Translated: CSASHGTGIYNEQFF.